The 28 T cell receptor beta chains presented below share a single source sample, sequenced in a study of regulatory T cells in long-lasting Graves disease. Both iRepertoire HTBI primers and Arm-PCR of CDR3 regions were used to build the TCR beta libraries. TCRdb re-called the multiplex PCR reads through MiXCR, storing one row per CDR3 protein. The table has 550,000 to 600,000 distinct CDR3 sequences, roughly a sixth seen once. As for time point: newly diagnosed GD, antithyroid drugs for less than 3 months. PBMC-derived RNA was used for the TCR library. The same specimen was also included in a second study, on T cells in Graves' hyperthyroidism and ophthalmopathy.

Sequenced here: peripheral blood mononuclear cells (PBMCs), sampled at new diagnosis, from a patient treated with antithyroid drugs. These receptors came from a man aged 18-30 years with Graves disease.

The CDR3 DNA reads TGCGCCAGCAGCCAATCTACTAACTATGGCTACACCTTC. This encodes CASSQSTNYGYTF. This chain connects TRBV5-1 to TRBJ1-2; the D is unclear. The ends were cut back, 4 bases at V and 0 bases at J, with 7 bases in the middle. The CDR3 has 13 residues. Per germline, CDR1 SGHRS and CDR2 YFSETQ. The complete variable domain, with remaining parts taken from reference TRBV5-1 and TRBJ1-2, reads KAGVTQTPRYLIKTRGQQVTLSCSPISGHRSVSWYQQTPGQGLQFLFEYFSETQRNKGNFPGRFSGRQFSNSRSEMNVSTLELGDSALYLCASSQSTNYGYTFGSGTRLTVV.

At least ten counts were recorded for this clonotype. The V gene is TRBV2, the J gene TRBJ2-5; 15 bases align to TRBD2. V dropped 7 bases and J dropped 6; count of bases not matched to a gene: 6. Germline V gives CDR1 SNHLY, CDR2 FYNNEI. The CDR3 runs 15 residues. CDR3 bases: TGTGCCAGCACAACCGGGACTAGCGGGAGGCAGACCCAGTACTTC. Amino acid sequence: CASTTGTSGRQTQYF.

This clonotype was observed many times. The rearrangement joins TRBV27 to TRBJ1-2, with 9 bases identical to TRBD1. The CDR3 is 14 amino acids. V was clipped by 5 bases and J by 3 bases; unmatched bases: 4. Germline loops: CDR1 MNHEY, CDR2 SMNVEV (reference sequence). CDR3 sequence reads: CASSPQGADYGYTF. The CDR3 nucleotides are TGTGCCAGCAGTCCACAGGGGGCGGACTATGGCTACACCTTC.

In this sample, this clonotype turned up a few times. The V gene is TRBV29-1, the J gene TRBJ1-4; weak D call: TRBD1 (6 bases). CDR3 length equals 13 residues. Trimming pared 4 bases from V and 5 bases from J, leaving 11 bases between. CDR1 is SQVTM, CDR2 ANQGSEA, per germline. The CDR3 region is CSVVGGTNEKLFF. The DNA for the CDR3 is TGCAGCGTTGTAGGGGGGACGAATGAAAAACTGTTTTTT.

This clonotype was seen repeatedly, ten times or more. The rearrangement joins TRBV16 to TRBJ1-1; possible D gene TRBD1, 5 bases. The CDR3 has 15 residues. Germline-derived CDR1 and CDR2 are KGHSY and FQNENV. Trimming removed 4 bases from V and 0 bases from J, with 12 bases in between. DNA of the CDR3: TGTGCCAGCAGCCCAGAGGGCAGGGTGAACACTGAAGCTTTCTTT. Its translation is CASSPEGRVNTEAFF.

This clonotype was seen ten or more times. This chain joins TRBV20-1 and TRBJ2-1; D ambiguous. The CDR3 runs 11 residues. Germline loops: CDR1 DFQATT, CDR2 SNEGSKA (reference sequence). Trimming took 5 bases from V and 6 from J, leaving 8 bases between them. The CDR3 nucleotides read TGCAGTGCTCTTACCCGCAATGAGCAGTTCTTC. Its protein product is CSALTRNEQFF.

There are many counts of this clonotype. The chain carries TRBV7-9 and TRBJ1-2; D is uncertain. The CDR3 extends over 12 amino acids. Trimming took off 4 bases at V and 13 bases at J, with 16 bases between the two ends. Germline CDR1 reads SEHNR; CDR2 reads FQNEAQ (reference sequence). CDR3 in amino acids: CASSSPASGCTF. The CDR3 nucleotides are TGTGCCAGCAGCTCCCCCGCCTCGGGGTGCACCTTC. Using reference TRBV7-9 and TRBJ1-2 for the parts outside the CDR3, the full variable domain is DTGVSQNPRHKITKRGQNVTFRCDPISEHNRLYWYRQTLGQGPEFLTYFQNEAQLEKSRLLSDRFSAERPKGSFSTLEIQRTEQGDSAMYLCASSSPASGCTFGSGTRLTVV.

This clonotype occurred a few times. The chain uses TRBV27 and TRBJ1-5; 9 nucleotides line up with TRBD1. CDR3 length: 16 residues. Germline CDR1 reads MNHEY; CDR2 reads SMNVEV (reference sequence). J gave up 7 bases and V 6 bases, and 13 bases lay outside the gene matches. CDR3: CASRLHGTGLGQPQHF. Written as DNA, the CDR3 is TGTGCCAGCAGACTTCACGGGACAGGGCTAGGGCAGCCCCAGCATTTT.

This clonotype was counted between two and nine times. This chain links TRBV6-1 with TRBJ2-1, with a weak D call TRBD2 (5 bases). This CDR3 comprises 15 residues. Germline V gene sequence: CDR1 MNHNS, CDR2 SASEGT. The V end lost 0 bases, the J end lost 6 bases, and 12 bases lay between the germline ends. CDR3 loop: CASSEASDVFNEQFF. CDR3 DNA: TGTGCCAGCAGTGAAGCTAGCGACGTTTTCAATGAGCAGTTCTTC.

V and J are TRBV5-4 and TRBJ2-3; 8 positions agree with TRBD2. CDR1 and CDR2 from the germline V gene are SGHNT and YYREEE (reference sequence). Trimming cost V 2 bases and J 1 base; bases outside gene matches: 3. The CDR3 runs to 15 residues. The CDR3 loop reads CASSLAGDGTDTQYF. The CDR3 DNA reads as TGTGCCAGCAGCTTAGCGGGAGACGGCACAGATACGCAGTATTTT.

This clonotype was picked up many times. Here the CDR3 reads CSARAGGTDTQYF. In nucleotides, the CDR3 is TGCAGTGCTAGAGCGGGGGGCACAGATACGCAGTATTTT. The chain is built from TRBV20-1 and TRBJ2-3; maybe TRBD2 (6 bases). This CDR3 has 13 residues. Germline CDR1 reads DFQATT; CDR2 reads SNEGSKA (reference sequence). V lost 1 base and J 1 base, leaving 6 bases between the germline ends.

This sequence joins TRBV20-1 and TRBJ2-7; D is undetermined. CDR3 length equals 13 residues. Germline CDR1 reads DFQATT; CDR2 reads SNEGSKA (reference sequence). Trimming pared 3 bases from V and 2 bases from J, leaving 11 bases between. CDR3 sequence: CSASRMTTYEQYF. In DNA form, the CDR3 reads TGCAGTGCTAGTAGAATGACCACCTACGAGCAGTACTTC.

V is TRBV7-2 and J is TRBJ2-3; unclear D gene. Germline lookup yields CDR1 SGHTA and CDR2 FQGNSA. The CDR3 contains 19 residues. Trimming removed 1 base from V and 4 bases from J, with 24 bases in between. CDR3 sequence (DNA): TGTGCCAGCAGCTTAGACTGGGCGACCGGTACCCCCAACCCAGATACGCAGTATTTT. It translates to CASSLDWATGTPNPDTQYF.

This clonotype showed up just a few times. The chain has TRBV4-1 and TRBJ2-5; D gene unclear. V was pared by 0 bases and J by 4 bases, with 18 bases between. This CDR3 comprises 17 residues. CDR1 is MGHRA and CDR2 is YSYEKL in the germline V gene. This CDR3 is CASSQDTRGTGRETQYF. The CDR3 region has the DNA TGCGCCAGCAGCCAAGATACGAGAGGAACCGGCCGAGAGACCCAGTACTTC.

The CDR3 is CASSPKPLTSGITDTQYF. CDR3 nucleotide sequence: TGCGCCAGCAGCCCTAAGCCTCTAACTAGCGGGATCACAGATACGCAGTATTTT. The chain is built from TRBV4-1 and TRBJ2-3; 10 nucleotides match TRBD2. Trimming cost V 4 bases and J 2 bases; bases outside gene matches: 12. Looked up from germline, CDR1 is MGHRA and CDR2 is YSYEKL. The CDR3 has 18 residues.

The table lists this clonotype with many counts. The chain is built from TRBV15 and TRBJ1-4; tentatively, D is TRBD1 (6 bases). The ends were cut back, 9 bases at V and 0 bases at J, with 11 bases in the middle. CDR1 is LNHNV, CDR2 YYDKDF, per germline (reference sequence). The CDR3 extends over 14 amino acids. The CDR3 coding sequence is TGTGCCACGAGGACAGCTTCAACTAATGAAAAACTGTTTTTT. This gives the protein CATRTASTNEKLFF.

This clonotype was found a few times. The chain is built from TRBV9 and TRBJ1-5, with D possibly being TRBD1 (5 bases). The CDR3 is 14 residues long. Per the germline V gene, CDR1 is SGDLS and CDR2 is YYNGEE. Trimming stripped 5 bases from V and 7 bases from J, with 16 bases between. For the CDR3, the DNA is TGTGCCAGCAGTTCTCAGGGAGGGAGCCAGCCCCAGCATTTT. Translated: CASSSQGGSQPQHF. The variable domain in full, completed from reference TRBV9 and TRBJ1-5, reads DSGVTQTPKHLITATGQRVTLRCSPRSGDLSVYWYQQSLDQGLQFLIQYYNGEERAKGNILERFSAQQFPDLHSELNLSSLELGDSALYFCASSSQGGSQPQHFGDGTRLSIL.

This clonotype was counted ten times or more. The chain uses TRBV15 and TRBJ2-5; no definite D call. This CDR3 spans 17 amino acids. Germline V gene lookup returns CDR1 LNHNV and CDR2 YYDKDF (reference sequence). V was trimmed by 5 bases and J by 3 bases, leaving 22 bases between them. The chain's CDR3 is CATSGRWVVTRKETQYF. In DNA form, the CDR3 reads TGTGCCACCAGCGGGCGCTGGGTCGTAACACGGAAAGAGACCCAGTACTTC.

The chain has TRBV28 and TRBJ2-5, with TRBD1 identical over 9 bases. The J call may be faulty, since TRBJ2-1 better matches the DNA end. This CDR3 region has 15 residues. From germline, CDR1 is MDHEN and CDR2 SYDVKM. The CDR3 DNA reads TGTGCCAGCAGCCTGTCCGGGACAGGGAGGGATGAGCAGTTCTTC. Translation gives CASSLSGTGRDEQFF.

This clonotype was observed a handful of times. The V and J genes are TRBV30 and TRBJ1-6; no firm D call. V was trimmed by 2 bases and J by 10 bases, leaving 9 bases between them. The CDR3 spans 12 residues. CDR1 GTSNPN and CDR2 SVGIG come from the germline V gene (reference sequence). Here the CDR3 DNA reads TGTGCCTGGAGTTCACGGAGCTCACCCCTCCACTTT. Translated, it gives CAWSSRSSPLHF.

A few counts support this clonotype. This clone may be a read error of a much larger clone one base away. The chain links TRBV2 to TRBJ2-4, with D tentatively TRBD1 (6 bases). From germline, CDR1 is SNHLY and CDR2 FYNNEI. The CDR3 length is 15 residues. The CDR3 bases are TGTGCCAGCGGTGAGCGGCCGGGACAAAAAAACATTCAGTACTTC. This gives the protein CASGERPGQKNIQYF.

The chain carries TRBV25-1 and TRBJ2-3; 7 bases align to TRBD1. The ends lost 8 bases at V and 2 bases at J; junction bases unmatched: 13. The CDR3 is made up of 16 amino acids. The V gene's germline CDR1 is MGHDK and CDR2 SYGVNS. The CDR3 DNA sequence: TGTGCCAGCTCGGGACAGAGGGAGCCTTACACAGATACGCAGTATTTT. It specifies CASSGQREPYTDTQYF. Combining the CDR3 with reference TRBV25-1 and TRBJ2-3 gives the whole variable domain EADIYQTPRYLVIGTGKKITLECSQTMGHDKMYWYQQDPGMELHLIHYSYGVNSTEKGDLSSESTVSRIRTEHFPLTLESARPSHTSQYLCASSGQREPYTDTQYFGPGTRLTVL.

There are a few counts of this clonotype. The rearrangement joins TRBV6-5 to TRBJ2-3, with 8 nucleotides matching TRBD2. The CDR3 is made up of 17 amino acids. CDR1 is MNHEY, CDR2 SVGAGI, per germline. Trimming took 0 bases from V and 0 from J; bases not matched to a gene: 5. CDR3 nucleotide sequence: TGTGCCAGCAGTTACTCGGCGAGCGGGGGAAGCACAGATACGCAGTATTTT. As protein: CASSYSASGGSTDTQYF.

This clonotype has at least ten counts. V and J are TRBV12-3 or TRBV12-4 and TRBJ2-4, with 7 bases aligning to TRBD1. The junction had 14 bases not matched to a gene; V was cut back by 6 bases and J by 6 bases. The CDR3 sequence is 16 residues long. The CDR3, as DNA: TGTGCCAGCAGCGATCCGACAGGGTCGGGGAGAAACATTCAGTACTTC. Translating gives CASSDPTGSGRNIQYF.

The table lists this clonotype with a few counts. The rearrangement uses TRBV7-8 and TRBJ1-5; 10 bases agree with TRBD1. The CDR3 extends over 15 amino acids. After removal of 2 bases from V and 7 bases from J, the junction contained 5 bases not matched to a gene. CDR1 and CDR2 from the germline V gene are SGHVS and FQNEAQ. The DNA of the CDR3 is TGTGCCAGCAGCTTAAGGGACAGGGGAGGGCAGCCCCAGCATTTT. Encoded protein: CASSLRDRGGQPQHF.

This clonotype has just one count. A much larger clone differs from this one at a single base, so this may be a read error. The chain couples TRBV11-3 to TRBJ2-1; 10 bases align to TRBD2. The CDR3 runs to 15 residues. Germline V gene data show CDR1 as SGHNT and CDR2 as YENEEA. V trimming: 1 base; J trimming: 9 bases; junction bases outside the gene matches: 6. The chain's CDR3 is CASSLVSSGGGEQFF. The CDR3 coding sequence is TGTGCCAGCAGCTTAGTGTCTAGCGGGGGCGGTGAGCAGTTCTTC.

Only a few counts were recorded for this clonotype. The V and J genes are TRBV20-1 and TRBJ2-1; the D is unclear. CDR3 size: 16 residues. The germline CDR1 and CDR2 sequences are DFQATT and SNEGSKA (reference sequence). Trimming removed 1 base from V and 8 bases from J, with 21 bases in between. The CDR3 DNA reads as TGCAGTGCTAGAGCTCCGAGACTCCCTCTTCCCCATGAGCAGTTCTTC. Protein: CSARAPRLPLPHEQFF.

There are many counts of this clonotype. The chain couples TRBV7-9 to TRBJ2-7; D uncertain. The V and J ends lost 5 bases and 7 bases respectively, with 18 bases between them. CDR3 length equals 14 residues. The germline V gene has CDR1 SEHNR and CDR2 FQNEAQ (reference sequence). For the CDR3, the DNA is TGTGCCAGCAGCCCCGCCCTTAGCTCTGGGGAGCAGTACTTC. It codes for CASSPALSSGEQYF.